This T cell receptor (beta chain) was sequenced for a study of blood T cell repertoires in COVID-19. The wider study: Acute-phase and convalescent COVID-19 samples originated in the United States, Italy and Spain. T cells, B-cell-depleted T cells, or PBMCs supplied cDNA or gDNA.

Per the study methods: Scientists estimated how many nucleated cells there were by amplifying reference gene primers. Some clones are missing from TCRdb's copy, which holds only in-frame ones; the method was immunoSEQ multiplex PCR. Clone size and the V and J calls come from that table; the DNA yielded D and trimming. The sample comprises roughly 150,000 clones, 65% to 85% of which are singletons, and about 19% rests with the top ten. The CDR3 runs to 14 residues. With V trimmed by 5 bases and J by 4 bases, 2 bases remained unmatched. Looked up from germline, CDR1 is SGHVS and CDR2 is FNYEAQ. This TCR came from a woman aged 70-85 years who had recovered from COVID-19. Sequenced material: peripheral blood. The chain employs TRBV7-6 and TRBJ2-3; 11 bases line up with TRBD2. Here the CDR3 reads CASSASGGPDTQYF. The CDR3 coding sequence is TGTGCCAGCAGCGCTAGCGGGGGGCCAGATACGCAGTATTTT.